Below are 14 T cell receptor beta chains sequenced from a single sample in a study of blood T cell repertoires in COVID-19 (dated by TCRdb to 2020 to 2022). Libraries came from the immunoSEQ multiplex PCR assay. The clones in this table, taken by TCRdb from immuneACCESS, are in-frame only. Not every clone is retained; where verified, under half of the shortfall comes from an unresolved V gene, and the cause of the rest is unknown. This sample is represented by about 270,000 clones; approximately 85% of them were singletons. Of the sample, around 0.92% falls within the top ten clones. The sample comprised PBMCs or T cells enriched from blood (not recorded which). The receptors originated from a woman younger than 45 who had recovered from COVID-19.

CDR3 in amino acids: CASSLARTGGLGGELFF. In DNA form, the CDR3 reads TGCGCCAGCAGCTTGGCCAGGACAGGGGGCCTGGGCGGGGAGCTGTTTTTT. The chain joins TRBV5-1 to TRBJ2-2, with 11 bases aligning to TRBD1. The ends lost 0 bases at V and 7 bases at J; junction bases unmatched: 8. The CDR3 runs 17 residues. Per germline, CDR1 SGHRS and CDR2 YFSETQ.

The chain has TRBV27 and TRBJ1-1; weak D call: TRBD1 (6 bases). CDR1 is MNHEY and CDR2 is SMNVEV in the germline V gene (reference sequence). This CDR3 has 17 residues. V lost 0 bases, J lost 0 bases, and 14 bases lay in between. The CDR3 DNA reads TGTGCCAGCAGTTTATCCGGGACACTTCTTATGAACACTGAAGCTTTCTTT. Translating it yields CASSLSGTLLMNTEAFF.

The sample holds one count of this clone. V usage is TRBV19 and J usage is TRBJ2-3; tentatively, D is TRBD2 (6 bases). Trimming shortened V by 7 bases and J by 2 bases, and 19 bases separated the two germline ends. The CDR3 length is 16 residues. The germline gives CDR1 LNHDA, CDR2 SQIVND (reference sequence). The CDR3 region has the DNA TGTGCCAGTACCTATAGGGACGGGAGCCTCACAGATACGCAGTATTTT. Amino acid sequence: CASTYRDGSLTDTQYF.

V and J are TRBV5-6 and TRBJ2-3; 7 positions match TRBD2. Germline values: CDR1 SGHDT, CDR2 YYEEEE. CDR3 length: 15 residues. The V and J ends lost 1 base and 6 bases, in that order; junction bases with no gene match: 8. The DNA of the CDR3 is TGTGCCAGCAGCTTGAAATTCCTTAGCGGGGATACGCAGTATTTT. Translating it yields CASSLKFLSGDTQYF.

V and J are TRBV20-1 and TRBJ2-7; D gene ambiguous. The CDR3 runs to 10 residues. The V gene lost 5 bases and the J gene lost 3 bases, with 5 bases spanning the gap. The germline gives CDR1 DFQATT, CDR2 SNEGSKA (reference sequence). For the CDR3, the DNA is TGCAGTGCTCGCTACTACGAGCAGTACTTC. Protein product: CSARYYEQYF.

The chain combines TRBV29-1 with TRBJ1-2; 9 positions agree with TRBD1. J was trimmed by 7 bases and V by 4 bases; bases with no gene match: 13. Germline V gene sequence: CDR1 SQVTM, CDR2 ANQGSEA. This CDR3 is 15 amino acids long. As DNA, the CDR3 is TGCAGCGTTGTTGGCGGGACAGGGAGACCGTCTGGCTACACCTTC. This encodes CSVVGGTGRPSGYTF.

The CDR3 DNA reads TGTGCCAGCAGCCAAGGTCTAGCGGGAGGGCAGGTCGAGCAGTACTTC. Translating it yields CASSQGLAGGQVEQYF. The V and J genes are TRBV3-1 (or the pseudogene TRBV3-2) and TRBJ2-7, with 12 bases aligning to TRBD2. The germline V gene encodes CDR1 LGHDT and CDR2 YNNKEL (reference sequence). This CDR3 is 16 amino acids long. Losses at the gene ends were 1 base for V and 6 bases for J; bases not matched to a gene: 7.

V is TRBV13 and J is TRBJ1-1, with 7 bases matching TRBD1. Germline V CDR1 and CDR2: PRHDT, FYEKMQ (reference sequence). The V gene end was trimmed by 2 bases and the J gene end by 7 bases; junction bases not matched to a gene: 7. CDR3 size: 14 residues. The CDR3 region is CASSLIEGAGEAFF. DNA of the CDR3: TGTGCCAGCAGCTTAATAGAGGGGGCAGGTGAAGCTTTCTTT.

The chain employs TRBV11-3 and TRBJ2-7; 8 bases line up with TRBD2. Germline V gene sequence: CDR1 SGHNT, CDR2 YENEEA. The trim removed 1 base at V and 2 bases at J, leaving 16 bases unmatched. This CDR3 region has 19 residues. The CDR3 is CASSLGFTYPSGGAYEQYF. CDR3 coding DNA: TGTGCCAGCAGCTTAGGGTTTACCTATCCGTCGGGGGGGGCCTACGAGCAGTACTTC.

CDR3 DNA: TGTGCCACCAGTCCGGGGACTAGGAATGAGCAGTTCTTC. Encoded protein: CATSPGTRNEQFF. V is TRBV24-1 and J is TRBJ2-1; 8 bases agree with TRBD2. Germline lookup yields CDR1 KGHDR and CDR2 SFDVKD. CDR3 length equals 13 residues. With V trimmed by 6 bases and J by 7 bases, 4 bases remained unmatched.

V is TRBV29-1 and J is TRBJ1-1; TRBD1 might be the D (5 bases). Trimming took 6 bases from V and 5 from J, leaving 13 bases between them. The germline gives CDR1 SQVTM, CDR2 ANQGSEA. The CDR3 covers 12 residues. The CDR3 protein is CSVHSGGTEAFF. In DNA, the CDR3 is TGCAGCGTCCACAGCGGGGGGACTGAAGCTTTCTTT.

The rearrangement joins TRBV7-2 to TRBJ1-5, with 7 bases matching TRBD1. Germline V gene data show CDR1 as SGHTA and CDR2 as FQGNSA. The CDR3 is 18 residues long. After removal of 1 base from V and 2 bases from J, the junction contained 11 bases not matched to a gene. CDR3: CASSLEGQGVGGNQPQHF. CDR3 bases: TGTGCCAGCAGCTTAGAAGGTCAGGGGGTGGGTGGCAATCAGCCCCAGCATTTT.

This chain links TRBV10-3 with TRBJ2-3; TRBD2 is a possible D gene (5 bases). The CDR3 totals 15 residues. Germline V gene data show CDR1 as ENHRY and CDR2 as SYGVKD. V was shortened by 5 bases and J by 5 bases, with 17 bases between the two germline ends. This CDR3 is CAISPEGPKRDTQYF. The CDR3 DNA reads TGTGCCATCAGTCCAGAGGGCCCCAAGAGAGATACGCAGTATTTT.

For this clone: Other DNA sequences in this specimen translate into the identical CDR3. The chain employs TRBV6-5 and TRBJ2-1; 8 positions agree with TRBD2. Germline V CDR1 and CDR2: MNHEY, SVGAGI. This CDR3 contains 15 residues. V shed 2 bases, J shed 4 bases, and the junction held 4 bases outside the gene matches. The CDR3 bases are TGTGCCAGCAGTTACGAATTAGCGGGGTACAATGAGCAGTTCTTC. Translation gives CASSYELAGYNEQFF.